One sample yielded the 29 T cell receptor beta chains listed below, sequenced in a study of Graves' ophthalmopathy and Graves' hyperthyroidism. Amplification of the TCR beta CDR3 regions used RNA transcripts (as template). Second-round multiplex PCR followed a first-round RT-PCR using HTBI primers. Via MiXCR, TCRdb re-called the multiplex PCR reads, giving one row per CDR3 protein. Seen here are around 1.1 million distinct CDR3 sequences, approximately 35% observed once, and the top ten hold 11%. Sequencing input: peripheral blood or thyroid tissue (not recorded which). These receptors were collected from an adult man with Graves' hyperthyroidism.

This chain connects TRBV6-5 to TRBJ2-2; possibly TRBD2 for D (5 bases). Germline CDR1 is MNHEY and CDR2 is SVGAGI. CDR3 length: 16 residues. Trimming took off 0 bases at V and 7 bases at J, with 15 bases between the two ends. CDR3 region: CASSYSLSGSGGELFF. CDR3 DNA: TGTGCCAGCAGTTACTCCTTGTCGGGGTCTGGCGGGGAGCTGTTTTTT.

The CDR3 sequence: CASSLSQGLNQETQYF. CDR3 nucleotide sequence: TGTGCCAGCAGTCTCTCCCAAGGGCTGAACCAAGAGACCCAGTACTTC. This chain links TRBV12-3 or TRBV12-4 with TRBJ2-5; D remains ambiguous. V dropped 5 bases and J dropped 0 bases, with 16 bases sitting between them. The CDR3 loop spans 16 amino acids.

This clonotype was counted at least ten times. The chain joins TRBV19 to TRBJ1-2; possibly TRBD1 for D (6 bases). Germline V CDR1 and CDR2: LNHDA, SQIVND (reference sequence). V shed 3 bases and J shed 8 bases, with 16 bases lying between them. This CDR3 has 14 amino acids. The CDR3 bases are TGTGCCAGTAGTATCGGGGCGAACCAGGGGGGCTACACCTTC. Its protein product is CASSIGANQGGYTF.

This clonotype turned up a few times. The chain carries TRBV5-1 and TRBJ1-2; possibly TRBD1 for D (5 bases). Germline V gene lookup returns CDR1 SGHRS and CDR2 YFSETQ. The CDR3 totals 13 residues. V lost 4 bases and J 6 bases, leaving 13 bases between the germline ends. The CDR3 DNA follows: TGCGCCAGCAGCCGGGACCCTGGGCATGGCTACACCTTC. Encoded protein: CASSRDPGHGYTF.

This clonotype came up many times. The chain carries TRBV7-9 and TRBJ1-1, with D maybe TRBD1 (5 bases). CDR1 SEHNR and CDR2 FQNEAQ come from the germline V gene (reference sequence). Trimming shortened V by 1 base and J by 1 base, and 7 bases separated the two germline ends. This CDR3 is built from 14 residues. Written as DNA, the CDR3 is TGTGCCAGCAGCTTAGGTGGGACGAACACTGAAGCTTTCTTT. Amino acid sequence: CASSLGGTNTEAFF.

V and J are TRBV4-1 and TRBJ2-5; D assignment may be TRBD1 or TRBD2 (6 bases each). V lost 2 bases and J lost 3, with 7 bases in between. Germline values: CDR1 MGHRA, CDR2 YSYEKL. The CDR3 sequence is 13 residues long. CDR3 nucleotide sequence: TGCGCCAGCAGCCAAAGGGGGGAAGAGACCCAGTACTTC. Protein sequence: CASSQRGEETQYF.

This clonotype was seen a single time. The rearrangement uses TRBV15 and TRBJ2-7, with TRBD1 matching over 7 bases. Per the germline V gene, CDR1 is LNHNV and CDR2 is YYDKDF (reference sequence). V gave up 2 bases and J gave up 7 bases; unmatched junction bases: 8. This CDR3 comprises 14 residues. CDR3 DNA sequence: TGTGCCACCAGCAGACTCGGACAGGCCGGTGAGCAGTACTTC. This translates into CATSRLGQAGEQYF.

The chain joins TRBV15 to TRBJ1-2; no reliable D call. Between the trimmed V and J ends, which lost 4 bases and 3 bases, there was a span of 18 bases. This CDR3 comprises 16 residues. The germline V gene encodes CDR1 LNHNV and CDR2 YYDKDF (reference sequence). The CDR3 spells CATSTSNGDFDYGYTF. CDR3 bases: TGTGCCACCAGCACAAGCAACGGGGATTTTGACTATGGCTACACCTTC.

At least ten counts were recorded for this clonotype. The chain has TRBV13 and TRBJ1-3; D perhaps matches TRBD1 (6 bases). The CDR3 loop spans 14 amino acids. Germline values: CDR1 PRHDT, CDR2 FYEKMQ (reference sequence). The V end was cut by 5 bases, the J end by 1 base, with 9 bases between. The CDR3: CASSTGQSGNTIYF. As DNA, the CDR3 is TGTGCCAGCAGCACTGGACAGTCTGGAAACACCATATATTTT.

In its sample, this clonotype was seen a few times. The chain joins TRBV18 to TRBJ1-5, with D perhaps TRBD1 (5 bases). Trimming pared 2 bases from V and 7 bases from J, leaving 12 bases between. CDR3 length: 14 residues. Germline-derived CDR1 and CDR2 are KGHSH and LQKENI. The CDR3 DNA sequence: TGTGCCAGCTCACCAACCTCGGGGGTGCAGCCCCAGCATTTT. As protein: CASSPTSGVQPQHF.

This clonotype was picked up a small number of times. J is TRBJ2-7 and V is TRBV4-1; D possibly uses TRBD1 or TRBD2 (5 bases each). The CDR3 runs to 16 residues. CDR1 and CDR2 from the germline V gene are MGHRA and YSYEKL. V dropped 3 bases and J dropped 2 bases, with 17 bases sitting between them. The DNA of the CDR3 is TGCGCCAGCAGCCACGTACTTGGGGGTCGAACCTACGAGCAGTACTTC. Protein sequence: CASSHVLGGRTYEQYF.

The rearrangement links TRBV7-3 to TRBJ1-1, with D possibly TRBD1 on 6 matching bases. The CDR3 covers 16 residues. V was cut by 5 bases and J by 0 bases, with 16 bases left in between. Germline-derived CDR1 and CDR2 are SGHTA and FQGTGA. The CDR3 coding sequence is TGTGCCAGCAGCGCACAGGGCGCGAACCTGAACACTGAAGCTTTCTTT. This codes for CASSAQGANLNTEAFF.

The chain employs TRBV12-3 or TRBV12-4 and TRBJ1-5, with TRBD1 matching over 11 bases. After removal of 3 bases from V and 6 bases from J, the junction contained 7 bases not matched to a gene. The CDR3 has 16 residues. CDR3 DNA: TGTGCCAGCAGTTTGGGAGGACAGGGGGCGTTTCAGCCCCAGCATTTT. Amino acid sequence: CASSLGGQGAFQPQHF.

This clonotype was seen at least ten times. CDR3: CSVEATGTSGYEQYF. CDR3 bases: TGCAGCGTTGAAGCCACCGGGACTAGCGGCTACGAGCAGTACTTC. The rearrangement links TRBV29-1 to TRBJ2-7; 11 nucleotides agree with TRBD2. Germline CDR1 is SQVTM and CDR2 is ANQGSEA. CDR3 length equals 15 residues. Losses at the gene ends were 1 base for V and 3 bases for J; bases not matched to a gene: 5.

This clonotype was seen only a few times. The chain uses TRBV11-1 and TRBJ1-1; TRBD1 matches at 8 bases. J gave up 0 bases and V 3 bases, and 3 bases lay outside the gene matches. The CDR3 extends over 15 amino acids. CDR1 and CDR2 (germline): SGHAT, FQDESV (reference sequence). The CDR3 loop is CASSFAGGLNTEAFF. The CDR3 DNA reads as TGTGCCAGCAGCTTCGCAGGGGGCCTGAACACTGAAGCTTTCTTT.

The chain joins TRBV6-6 to TRBJ2-7; 7 bases are shared with TRBD1. Germline V gene lookup returns CDR1 MNHNY and CDR2 SVGAGI (reference sequence). This CDR3 region has 13 residues. Losses at the gene ends were 6 bases for V and 5 bases for J; bases not matched to a gene: 7. The CDR3 bases are TGTGCCAGCAGCCAAGACAGGGTGAACGAGCAGTACTTC. This sequence encodes CASSQDRVNEQYF.

Comments on this clonotype: Since a much larger clone is just one base distant, this may be a read error. The V call is TRBV10-3, the J call TRBJ2-7; possibly TRBD2 for D (5 bases). Germline V lookup: CDR1 ENHRY, CDR2 SYGVKD. The CDR3 extends over 15 amino acids. The CDR3 here is CASSAQTGVPYEQYF. The CDR3 DNA reads TGTGCCAGCAGTGCACAAACCGGGGTTCCCTACGAGCAGTACTTC.

The chain recombines TRBV15 with TRBJ2-1, with 8 bases fitting TRBD2. Trimming removed 1 base from V and 4 bases from J; junction bases left unmatched: 3. The CDR3 contains 15 residues. Germline CDR1 and CDR2: LNHNV and YYDKDF (reference sequence). CDR3 bases: TGTGCCACCAGCAGAGTCGGGGGGGGGTACAATGAGCAGTTCTTC. Protein product: CATSRVGGGYNEQFF.

This clonotype appeared once. The V and J genes are TRBV7-8 and TRBJ1-2; D is unclear. CDR1 and CDR2 from the germline V gene are SGHVS and FQNEAQ. V lost 6 bases to trimming and J lost 5 bases, with 7 bases between them. CDR3 length: 11 residues. The CDR3: CASRSGYGYTF. Here the CDR3 DNA reads TGTGCCAGCAGGTCTGGGTATGGCTACACCTTC.

The chain employs TRBV12-3 or TRBV12-4 and TRBJ2-7, with TRBD1 matching 8 bases. V gave up 2 bases and J gave up 5 bases; unmatched junction bases: 11. The CDR3 spans 16 residues. The CDR3 loop reads CASSLRFGQGTHEQYF. CDR3 nucleotides: TGTGCCAGCAGTTTAAGATTTGGACAGGGTACGCACGAGCAGTACTTC.

This clonotype was picked up many times. The chain combines TRBV20-1 with TRBJ1-4; 8 positions agree with TRBD1. The germline V gene has CDR1 DFQATT and CDR2 SNEGSKA (reference sequence). The V segment lost 4 bases and the J segment 10 bases; nucleotides outside the gene matches: 11. The CDR3 consists of 14 residues. CDR3 protein: CSAIRQGPEGKLFF. CDR3 sequence (DNA): TGCAGTGCTATACGACAGGGGCCTGAAGGAAAACTGTTTTTT.

The rearrangement links TRBV12-3 or TRBV12-4 to TRBJ2-7, with D possibly being TRBD2 (5 bases). CDR3 length equals 13 residues. The germline V and J ends were trimmed by 6 bases and 5 bases, with 14 bases remaining between them. The CDR3 DNA reads TGTGCCAGCAGACCGGGGTGGACCAACGAGCAGTACTTC. Protein product: CASRPGWTNEQYF.

This clonotype was observed a handful of times. The chain employs TRBV5-1 and TRBJ1-4; D might be TRBD1 (6 bases). V was trimmed by 0 bases and J by 5 bases, leaving 8 bases between them. CDR1 and CDR2 from the germline V gene are SGHRS and YFSETQ. This CDR3 is built from 14 residues. CDR3 sequence: CASSLEGENEKLFF. Here the CDR3 DNA reads TGCGCCAGCAGCTTGGAGGGGGAGAATGAAAAACTGTTTTTT.

The genes are TRBV10-3 and TRBJ1-1; possibly TRBD1 for D (5 bases). This CDR3 comprises 14 residues. Germline V gene data show CDR1 as ENHRY and CDR2 as SYGVKD. V dropped 8 bases and J dropped 0 bases, with 13 bases sitting between them. CDR3 sequence reads: CAIGRDGMNTEAFF. In DNA, the CDR3 is TGTGCCATCGGCCGGGACGGCATGAACACTGAAGCTTTCTTT.

The genes are TRBV28 and TRBJ2-7; no definite D call. CDR1 and CDR2 from the germline V gene are MDHEN and SYDVKM. Trimming removed 8 bases at V and 2 bases at J, with 10 bases between. This CDR3 is built from 12 residues. Here the CDR3 reads CASRSEPYEQYF. The CDR3 bases are TGTGCCAGCCGGTCAGAGCCCTACGAGCAGTACTTC.

Concerning this clonotype itself: This may come from a read error, since a much larger clone is one base off. The rearrangement uses TRBV20-1 and TRBJ1-1; D may be TRBD1 (6 bases). CDR1 is DFQATT, CDR2 SNEGSKA, per germline (reference sequence). This CDR3 contains 14 residues. CDR3 nucleotide sequence: TGCAGTGCTAGATTGGACAGAGGGGACACTGAACCTTTCTTT. Amino acid sequence: CSARLDRGDTEPFF.

The chain is built from TRBV20-1 and TRBJ1-2; 7 nucleotides match TRBD1. The V gene's germline CDR1 is DFQATT and CDR2 SNEGSKA (reference sequence). V shed 6 bases, J shed 4 bases, and the junction held 8 bases outside the gene matches. CDR3 length equals 13 residues. The CDR3 sequence is CSAVRDSGYGYTF. Here the CDR3 DNA reads TGCAGTGCGGTCCGGGACAGTGGCTATGGCTACACCTTC.

This clonotype came up a few times. The chain carries TRBV25-1 and TRBJ1-1, with TRBD1 matching 8 bases. The CDR3 extends over 13 amino acids. After removal of 8 bases from V and 5 bases from J, the junction contained 7 bases not matched to a gene. CDR1 MGHDK and CDR2 SYGVNS come from the germline V gene. In nucleotides, the CDR3 is TGTGCCAGCGCCAGGGGGCTGGGGACTGAAGCTTTCTTT. Protein product: CASARGLGTEAFF.

This clonotype was seen a few times. The V gene is TRBV24-1, the J gene TRBJ1-1, with TRBD1 identical over 11 bases. This CDR3 has 14 amino acids. Losses at the gene ends were 9 bases for V and 1 base for J; bases not matched to a gene: 3. Germline CDR1 is KGHDR and CDR2 is SFDVKD. The CDR3 nucleotides read TGTGCCACCGGGACAGGGGGTAGGAACACTGAAGCTTTCTTT. Its translation: CATGTGGRNTEAFF.